Following are 10 T cell receptor beta chains from one sample sequenced in a study of shared clonotypes between healthy human individuals. Sequencing used immunoSEQ multiplex PCR; TCRdb keeps in-frame clones, though not all of them. The data contain fewer than 800,000 clones, just over 90% of them singletons. CD45RO negativity and positive selection for CCR7 defined naive CD8 cells, a population that excluded terminally differentiated effector memory CD45RA+ cells. Material for sequencing was naive CD8+ T cells sorted from blood. Every receptor here comes from a man aged 25-45 years in good health.

V is TRBV28 and J is TRBJ1-1, with no clear D. The CDR3 is made up of 12 amino acids. Germline V CDR1 and CDR2: MDHEN, SYDVKM. Trimming took 2 bases from V and 1 from J, leaving 2 bases between them. CDR3 loop: CASSLKNTEAFF. In DNA form, the CDR3 reads TGTGCCAGCAGTTTAAAGAACACTGAAGCTTTCTTT.

This clone was counted a single time. The V gene is TRBV11-2, the J gene TRBJ2-6; D is uncertain. Deletions cut 5 bases from V and 0 bases from J, with 5 bases between. Germline V CDR1 and CDR2: SGHAT, FQNNGV. This CDR3 spans 14 amino acids. This CDR3 is CASSPNSGANVLTF. CDR3 sequence (DNA): TGTGCCAGCAGCCCCAACTCTGGGGCCAACGTCCTGACTTTC.

The chain couples TRBV11-1 to TRBJ2-1, with D tentatively TRBD2 (5 bases). V was shortened by 0 bases and J by 4 bases, with 16 bases between the two germline ends. CDR1 is SGHAT and CDR2 is FQDESV in the germline V gene (reference sequence). The CDR3 has 17 residues. The CDR3: CASSLASWEKLYNEQFF. As DNA, the CDR3 is TGTGCCAGCAGCTTAGCGTCGTGGGAGAAGTTGTACAATGAGCAGTTCTTC.

The rearrangement links TRBV7-9 to TRBJ2-3, with unresolved D. The V end lost 5 bases, the J end lost 4 bases, and 22 bases lay between the germline ends. This CDR3 is 17 amino acids long. Germline V lookup: CDR1 SEHNR, CDR2 FQNEAQ (reference sequence). The CDR3 nucleotides are TGTGCCAGCAGCCCACACTCGGGCGGTAGGGCGTCAGATACGCAGTATTTT. Translated, it gives CASSPHSGGRASDTQYF.

V usage is TRBV11-2 and J usage is TRBJ2-7, with D unclear. The V end was cut by 3 bases, the J end by 4 bases, with 10 bases between. From germline, CDR1 is SGHAT and CDR2 FQNNGV. The length of the CDR3 is 13 residues. The CDR3 region is CASSFSVMYEQYF. The CDR3 DNA is TGTGCCAGCAGCTTCTCTGTTATGTACGAGCAGTACTTC.

The chain is built from TRBV15 and TRBJ2-1, with 15 positions matching TRBD2. Germline V lookup: CDR1 LNHNV, CDR2 YYDKDF (reference sequence). The CDR3 length is 19 residues. After removal of 5 bases from V and 9 bases from J, the junction contained 17 bases not matched to a gene. CDR3 loop: CATSLRGQMGLAGGGEQFF. CDR3 in DNA: TGTGCCACCAGCCTACGGGGGCAGATGGGACTAGCGGGAGGCGGTGAGCAGTTCTTC.

This rearrangement joins TRBV10-3 to TRBJ2-2; D ambiguous. The CDR3 extends over 15 amino acids. The germline V gene encodes CDR1 ENHRY and CDR2 SYGVKD. The germline V and J ends were trimmed by 0 bases and 6 bases, with 11 bases remaining between them. The CDR3 nucleotides read TGTGCCATCAGTGAGTCCGCAAGTCCGCCCGGGGAGCTGTTTTTT. Translation: CAISESASPPGELFF.

The chain carries TRBV4-2 and TRBJ2-7, with D hard to call. The CDR3 consists of 12 residues. V was trimmed by 0 bases and J by 5 bases, leaving 5 bases between them. Germline V gene lookup returns CDR1 LGHNA and CDR2 YNFKEQ. The CDR3 loop is CASSQDNNEQYF. The CDR3 DNA is TGTGCCAGCAGCCAAGATAACAACGAGCAGTACTTC.

A word on this clone: Other nucleotide sequences in the sample specify the same CDR3. This chain uses TRBV7-9 with TRBJ2-7; no clear D gene. The V end was cut by 6 bases, the J end by 0 bases, with 6 bases between. The CDR3 has 12 residues. Germline loops: CDR1 SEHNR, CDR2 FQNEAQ (reference sequence). The CDR3 loop is CASSSTSYEQYF. The CDR3 bases are TGTGCCAGCAGTTCCACCTCCTACGAGCAGTACTTC.

The chain carries TRBV9 and TRBJ2-1; 8 nucleotides match TRBD2. The CDR3 loop spans 16 amino acids. Germline V gene data show CDR1 as SGDLS and CDR2 as YYNGEE. The trim removed 4 bases at V and 5 bases at J, leaving 11 bases unmatched. The chain's CDR3 is CASSPYGGAGNNEQFF. For the CDR3, the DNA is TGTGCCAGCAGCCCCTACGGGGGGGCAGGAAACAATGAGCAGTTCTTC. The full variable domain, completed using reference TRBV9 and TRBJ2-1, is DSGVTQTPKHLITATGQRVTLRCSPRSGDLSVYWYQQSLDQGLQFLIQYYNGEERAKGNILERFSAQQFPDLHSELNLSSLELGDSALYFCASSPYGGAGNNEQFFGPGTRLTVL.